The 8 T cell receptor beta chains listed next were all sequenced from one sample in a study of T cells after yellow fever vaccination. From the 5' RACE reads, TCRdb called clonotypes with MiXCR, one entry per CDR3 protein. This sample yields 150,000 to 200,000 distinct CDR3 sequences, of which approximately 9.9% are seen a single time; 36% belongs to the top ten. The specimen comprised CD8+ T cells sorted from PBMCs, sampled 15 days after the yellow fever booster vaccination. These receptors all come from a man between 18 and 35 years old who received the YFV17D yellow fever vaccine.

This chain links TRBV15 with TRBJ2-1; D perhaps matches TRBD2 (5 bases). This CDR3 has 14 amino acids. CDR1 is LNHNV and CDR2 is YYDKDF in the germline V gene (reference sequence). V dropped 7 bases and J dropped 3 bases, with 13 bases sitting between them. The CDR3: CATMDFPSYNEQFF. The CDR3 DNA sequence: TGTGCCACCATGGACTTCCCGAGCTACAATGAGCAGTTCTTC.

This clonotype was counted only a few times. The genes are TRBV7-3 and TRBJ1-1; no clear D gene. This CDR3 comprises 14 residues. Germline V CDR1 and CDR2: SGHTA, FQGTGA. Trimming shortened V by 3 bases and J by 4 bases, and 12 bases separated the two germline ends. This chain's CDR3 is CASSFSGRATEAFF. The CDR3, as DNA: TGTGCCAGCAGCTTCTCCGGGAGGGCCACTGAAGCTTTCTTT.

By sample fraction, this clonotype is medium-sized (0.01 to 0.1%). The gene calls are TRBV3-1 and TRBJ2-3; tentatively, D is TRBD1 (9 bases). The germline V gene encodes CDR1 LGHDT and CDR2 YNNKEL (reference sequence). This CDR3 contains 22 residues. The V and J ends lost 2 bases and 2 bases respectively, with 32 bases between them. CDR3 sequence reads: CASSQLTWEGQGLAGSTDTQYF. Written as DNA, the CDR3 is TGTGCCAGCAGCCAACTAACTTGGGAGGGACAGGGCTTAGCGGGGTCCACAGATACGCAGTATTTT.

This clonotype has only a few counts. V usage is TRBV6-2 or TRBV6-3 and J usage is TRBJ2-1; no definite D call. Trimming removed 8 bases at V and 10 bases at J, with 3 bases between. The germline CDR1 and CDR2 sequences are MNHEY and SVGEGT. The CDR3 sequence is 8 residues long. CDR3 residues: CASGEQFF. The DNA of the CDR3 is TGTGCCAGCGGGGAGCAGTTCTTC.

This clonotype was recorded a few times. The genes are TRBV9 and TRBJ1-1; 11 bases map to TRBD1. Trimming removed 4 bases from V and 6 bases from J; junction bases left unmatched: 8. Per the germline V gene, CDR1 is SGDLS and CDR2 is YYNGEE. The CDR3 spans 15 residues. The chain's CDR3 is CASSNRDRGYAEAFF. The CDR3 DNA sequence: TGTGCCAGCAGCAACCGGGACAGGGGGTATGCTGAAGCTTTCTTT.

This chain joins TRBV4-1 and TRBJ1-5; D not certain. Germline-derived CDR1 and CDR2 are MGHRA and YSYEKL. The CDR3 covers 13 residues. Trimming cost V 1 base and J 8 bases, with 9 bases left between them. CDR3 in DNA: TGCGCCAGCAGCCAAGCTCTAATTGAGCCCCAGCATTTT. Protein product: CASSQALIEPQHF.

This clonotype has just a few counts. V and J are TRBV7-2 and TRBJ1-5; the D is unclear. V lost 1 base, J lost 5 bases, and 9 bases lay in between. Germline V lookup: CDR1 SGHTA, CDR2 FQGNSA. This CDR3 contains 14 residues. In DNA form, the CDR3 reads TGTGCCAGCAGCTTAGTGGGAACCGATCAGCCCCAGCATTTT. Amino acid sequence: CASSLVGTDQPQHF. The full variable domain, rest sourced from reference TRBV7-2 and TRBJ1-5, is GAGVSQSPSNKVTEKGKDVELRCDPISGHTALYWYRQSLGQGLEFLIYFQGNSAPDKSGLPSDRFSAERTGGSVSTLTIQRTQQEDSAVYLCASSLVGTDQPQHFGDGTRLSIL.

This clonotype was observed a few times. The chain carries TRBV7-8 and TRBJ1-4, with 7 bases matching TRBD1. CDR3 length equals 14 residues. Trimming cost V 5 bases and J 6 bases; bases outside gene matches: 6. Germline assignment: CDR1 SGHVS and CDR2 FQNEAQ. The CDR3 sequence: CASSPGDSYEKLFF. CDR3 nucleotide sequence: TGTGCCAGCAGCCCCGGGGACAGCTATGAAAAACTGTTTTTT.